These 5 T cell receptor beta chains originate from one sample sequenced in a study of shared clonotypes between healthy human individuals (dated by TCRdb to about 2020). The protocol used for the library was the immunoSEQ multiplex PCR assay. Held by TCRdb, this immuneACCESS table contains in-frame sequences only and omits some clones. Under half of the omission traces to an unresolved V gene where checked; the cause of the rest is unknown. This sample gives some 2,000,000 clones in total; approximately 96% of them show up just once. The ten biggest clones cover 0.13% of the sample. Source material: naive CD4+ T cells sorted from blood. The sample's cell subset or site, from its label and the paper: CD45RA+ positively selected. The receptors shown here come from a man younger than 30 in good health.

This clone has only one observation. Here the CDR3 reads CSVEYREKIGADTQYF. DNA for the CDR3: TGCAGCGTTGAATATCGGGAGAAAATTGGGGCAGATACGCAGTATTTT. This chain links TRBV29-1 with TRBJ2-3; a possible D gene is TRBD2 (6 bases). CDR3 length: 16 amino acids. V was shortened by 2 bases and J by 4 bases, with 19 bases between the two germline ends. Germline-derived CDR1 and CDR2 are SQVTM and ANQGSEA.

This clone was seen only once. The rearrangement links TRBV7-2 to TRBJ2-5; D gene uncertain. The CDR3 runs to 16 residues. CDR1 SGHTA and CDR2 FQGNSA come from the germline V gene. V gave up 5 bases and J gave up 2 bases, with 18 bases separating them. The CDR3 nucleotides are TGTGCCAGCAGCGAAGAACATCGGTCCAATCAAGAGACCCAGTACTTC. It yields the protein CASSEEHRSNQETQYF.

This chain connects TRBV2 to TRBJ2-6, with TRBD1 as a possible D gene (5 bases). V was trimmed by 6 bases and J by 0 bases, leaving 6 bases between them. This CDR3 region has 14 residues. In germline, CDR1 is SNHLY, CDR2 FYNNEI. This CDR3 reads CASRTVSGANVLTF. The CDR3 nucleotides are TGTGCCAGCAGGACAGTCTCTGGGGCCAACGTCCTGACTTTC.

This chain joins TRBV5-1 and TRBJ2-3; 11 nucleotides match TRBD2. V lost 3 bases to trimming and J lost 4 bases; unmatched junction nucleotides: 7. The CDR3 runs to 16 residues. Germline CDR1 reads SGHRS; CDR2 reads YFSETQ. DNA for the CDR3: TGCGCCAGCAGCTGGGGCGGGACTAGCGGATCAGATACGCAGTATTTT. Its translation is CASSWGGTSGSDTQYF.

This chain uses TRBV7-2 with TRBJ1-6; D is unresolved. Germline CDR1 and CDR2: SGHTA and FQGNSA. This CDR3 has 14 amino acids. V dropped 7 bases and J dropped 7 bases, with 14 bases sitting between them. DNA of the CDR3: TGTGCCAGCACCACGAGGTCGGGGAATTCACCCCTCCACTTT. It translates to CASTTRSGNSPLHF.